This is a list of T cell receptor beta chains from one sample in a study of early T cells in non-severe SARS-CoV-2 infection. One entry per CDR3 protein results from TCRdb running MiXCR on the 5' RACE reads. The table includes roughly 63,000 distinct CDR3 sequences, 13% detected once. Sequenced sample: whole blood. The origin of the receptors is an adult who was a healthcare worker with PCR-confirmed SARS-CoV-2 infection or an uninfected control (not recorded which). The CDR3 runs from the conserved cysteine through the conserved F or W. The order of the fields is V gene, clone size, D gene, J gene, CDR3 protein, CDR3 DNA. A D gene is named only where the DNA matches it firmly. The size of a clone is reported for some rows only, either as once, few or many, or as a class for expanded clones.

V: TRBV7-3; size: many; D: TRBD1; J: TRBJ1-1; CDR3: CASSLRAGGTEAFF; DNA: TGTGCCAGCAGCTTAAGGGCAGGGGGCACTGAAGCTTTCTTT
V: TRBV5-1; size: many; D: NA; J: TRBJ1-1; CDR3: CASSLDGGGTEAFF; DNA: TGCGCCAGCAGCTTGGACGGAGGAGGGACTGAAGCTTTCTTT
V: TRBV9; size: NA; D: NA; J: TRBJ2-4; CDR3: CASSVGTDMDIQYF; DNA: TGTGCCAGCAGCGTTGGGACGGACATGGACATTCAGTACTTC
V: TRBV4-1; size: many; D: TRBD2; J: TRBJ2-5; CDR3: CASTLAGGKQETQYF; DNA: TGCGCCAGCACCCTAGCGGGGGGGAAACAAGAGACCCAGTACTTC
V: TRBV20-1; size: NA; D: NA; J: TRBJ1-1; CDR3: CSARETGFTEAFF; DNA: TGCAGTGCGAGAGAAACAGGGTTTACTGAAGCTTTCTTT
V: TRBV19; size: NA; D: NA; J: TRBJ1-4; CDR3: CASTPSRDNEKLFF; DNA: TGTGCCAGTACCCCCTCACGGGATAATGAAAAACTGTTTTTT
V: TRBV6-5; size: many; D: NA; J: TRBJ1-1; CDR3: CASSVGANTEAFF; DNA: TGTGCCAGCAGTGTAGGGGCGAACACTGAAGCTTTCTTT
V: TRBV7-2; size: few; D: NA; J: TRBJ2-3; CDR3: CASSFSGSSTDTQYF; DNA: TGTGCCAGCAGCTTCTCAGGCTCCAGCACAGATACGCAGTATTTT
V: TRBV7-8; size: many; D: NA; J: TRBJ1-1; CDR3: CASSRGGLNTEAFF; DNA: TGTGCCAGCTCCCGGGGGGGGCTGAACACTGAAGCTTTCTTT
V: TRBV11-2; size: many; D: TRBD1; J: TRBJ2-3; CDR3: CASSFRTGRTDTQYF; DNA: TGTGCCAGCAGCTTTCGGACAGGGCGGACAGATACGCAGTATTTT
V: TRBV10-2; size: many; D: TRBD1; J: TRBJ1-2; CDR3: CASSESRQGLGYTF; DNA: TGCGCCAGCAGTGAGTCGAGACAGGGGCTTGGCTACACCTTC
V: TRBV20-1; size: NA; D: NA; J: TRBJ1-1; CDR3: CSARTGRTHTEAFF; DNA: TGCAGTGCTAGGACGGGGCGAACGCACACTGAAGCCTTCTTT
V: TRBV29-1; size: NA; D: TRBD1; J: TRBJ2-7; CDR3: CSVEVWESGGAYEQYF; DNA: TGCAGCGTTGAAGTTTGGGAGTCAGGGGGCGCGTACGAGCAGTACTTC
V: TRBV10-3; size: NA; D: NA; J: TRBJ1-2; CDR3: CAISESPGLLNGYTF; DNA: TGTGCCATCAGTGAGTCGCCAGGGCTATTAAATGGCTACACCTTC
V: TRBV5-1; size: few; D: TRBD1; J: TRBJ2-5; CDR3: CASSQRTGGEKTQYF; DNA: TGCGCCAGCAGCCAAAGGACAGGGGGCGAAAAGACCCAGTACTTC
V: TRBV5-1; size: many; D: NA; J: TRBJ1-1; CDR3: CASSLGEYTEAFF; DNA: TGCGCCAGCAGCTTGGGGGAATACACTGAAGCTTTCTTT
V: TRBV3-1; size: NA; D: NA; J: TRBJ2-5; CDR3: CASSQDSRGPGETQYF; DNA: TGTGCCAGCAGCCAAGATAGCCGGGGGCCGGGGGAGACCCAGTACTTC
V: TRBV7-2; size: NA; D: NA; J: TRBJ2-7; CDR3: CASSLAPPGPYEQYF; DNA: TGTGCCAGCAGCTTAGCGCCGCCTGGTCCCTACGAGCAGTACTTC
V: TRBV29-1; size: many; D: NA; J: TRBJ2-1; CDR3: CSVTSPPSQDNEQFF; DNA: TGCAGCGTGACCTCCCCACCCAGTCAGGACAATGAGCAGTTCTTC
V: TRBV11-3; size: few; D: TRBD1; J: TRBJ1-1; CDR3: CASSPPGTDTEAFF; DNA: TGTGCCAGCAGCCCCCCCGGGACAGACACTGAAGCTTTCTTT
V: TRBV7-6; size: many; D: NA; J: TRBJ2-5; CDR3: CASSLVASQETQYF; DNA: TGTGCCAGCAGCTTAGTAGCAAGCCAAGAGACCCAGTACTTC
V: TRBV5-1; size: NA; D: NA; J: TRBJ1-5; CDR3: CASSPLPSNQPQHF; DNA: TGCGCCAGCAGCCCCCTCCCGAGCAATCAGCCCCAGCATTTT
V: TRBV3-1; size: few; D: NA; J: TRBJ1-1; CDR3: CASSQTGEAFF; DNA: TGTGCCAGCAGCCAAACAGGGGAAGCTTTCTTT
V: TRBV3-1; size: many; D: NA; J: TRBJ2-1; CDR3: CASSRVGEQFF; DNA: TGTGCCAGCAGCAGGGTCGGGGAGCAGTTCTTC
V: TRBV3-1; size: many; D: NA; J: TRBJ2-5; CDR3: CASSPPGGPETQYF; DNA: TGTGCCAGCAGCCCCCCAGGTGGGCCAGAGACCCAGTACTTC
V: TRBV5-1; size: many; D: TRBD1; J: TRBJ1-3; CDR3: CASSLLGQGTGNTIYF; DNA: TGCGCCAGCAGCTTGTTAGGACAGGGGACTGGAAACACCATATATTTT
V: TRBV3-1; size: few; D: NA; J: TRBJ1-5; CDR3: CASSFGNSNQPQHF; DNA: TGTGCCAGCAGCTTCGGGAATAGCAATCAGCCCCAGCATTTT
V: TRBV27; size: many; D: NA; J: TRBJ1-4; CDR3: CASSRNRATNEKLFF; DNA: TGTGCCAGCAGTCGAAATCGGGCAACTAATGAAAAACTGTTTTTT
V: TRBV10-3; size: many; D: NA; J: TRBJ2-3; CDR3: CAINPGTGTDTQYF; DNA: TGTGCCATCAACCCCGGGACCGGCACAGATACGCAGTATTTT
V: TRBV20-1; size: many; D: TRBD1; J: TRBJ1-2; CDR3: CSAQRTGTGISYGYTF; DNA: TGCAGTGCTCAGAGGACCGGGACAGGGATTAGCTATGGCTACACCTTC
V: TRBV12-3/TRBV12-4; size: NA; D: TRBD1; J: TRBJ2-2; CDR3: CASSFDRVVELFF; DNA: TGTGCCAGCAGTTTCGACAGGGTCGTGGAGCTGTTTTTT
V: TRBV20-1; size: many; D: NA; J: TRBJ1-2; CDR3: CSATRDPGNYGYTF; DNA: TGCAGTGCCACAAGAGACCCTGGGAACTATGGCTACACCTTC
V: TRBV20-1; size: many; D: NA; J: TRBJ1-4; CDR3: CSARPLDEKLFF; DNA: TGCAGTGCTAGGCCCCTTGATGAAAAACTGTTTTTT
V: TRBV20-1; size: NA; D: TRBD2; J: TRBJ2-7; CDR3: CSARDPGGARYEQYF; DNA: TGCAGTGCTAGAGATCCCGGGGGGGCGCGCTACGAGCAGTACTTC
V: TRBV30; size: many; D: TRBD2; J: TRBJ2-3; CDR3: CAWSKRGGVDTQYF; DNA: TGTGCCTGGAGCAAGCGGGGGGGCGTAGATACGCAGTATTTT
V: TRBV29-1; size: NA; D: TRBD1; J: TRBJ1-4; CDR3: CSVPGTGGEKLFF; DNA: TGCAGCGTGCCCGGGACAGGAGGAGAAAAACTGTTTTTT
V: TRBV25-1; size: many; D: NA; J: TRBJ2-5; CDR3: CASSPTGRETQYF; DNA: TGTGCCAGCAGCCCGACAGGGAGGGAGACCCAGTACTTC
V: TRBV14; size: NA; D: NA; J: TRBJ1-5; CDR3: CASSQDVFGAGVQPQHF; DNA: TGTGCCAGCAGCCAAGACGTATTTGGGGCAGGGGTTCAGCCCCAGCATTTT